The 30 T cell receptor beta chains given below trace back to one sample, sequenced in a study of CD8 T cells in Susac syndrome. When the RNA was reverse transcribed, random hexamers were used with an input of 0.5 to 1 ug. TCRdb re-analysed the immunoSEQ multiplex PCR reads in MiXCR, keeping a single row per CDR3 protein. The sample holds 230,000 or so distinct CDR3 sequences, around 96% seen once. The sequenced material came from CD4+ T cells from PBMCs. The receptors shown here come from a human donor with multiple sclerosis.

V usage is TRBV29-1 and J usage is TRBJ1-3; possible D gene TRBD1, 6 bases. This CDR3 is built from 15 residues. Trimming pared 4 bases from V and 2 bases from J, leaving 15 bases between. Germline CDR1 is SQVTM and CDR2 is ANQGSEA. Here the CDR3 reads CSVVSGAGAGNTIYF. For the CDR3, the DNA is TGCAGCGTTGTTTCAGGGGCCGGGGCTGGAAACACCATATATTTT.

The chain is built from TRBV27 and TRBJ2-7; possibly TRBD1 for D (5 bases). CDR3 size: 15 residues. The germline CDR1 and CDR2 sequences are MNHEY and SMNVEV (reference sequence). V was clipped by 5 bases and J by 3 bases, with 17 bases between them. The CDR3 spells CASSVFIGQSYEQYF. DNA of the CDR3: TGTGCCAGCAGTGTCTTTATAGGACAAAGCTACGAGCAGTACTTC.

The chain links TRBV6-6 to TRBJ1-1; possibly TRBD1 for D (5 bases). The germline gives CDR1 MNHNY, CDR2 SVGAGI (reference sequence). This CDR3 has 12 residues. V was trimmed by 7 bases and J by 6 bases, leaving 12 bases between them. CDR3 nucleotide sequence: TGTGCCAGCATCCGCGGGACGGCTGAAGCTTTCTTT. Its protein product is CASIRGTAEAFF.

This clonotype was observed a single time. The CDR3 DNA follows: TGTGCCAGCAGTTCGCCAGGGACAGGAAGAGATACGCAGTATTTT. Its protein is CASSSPGTGRDTQYF. The V gene is TRBV28, the J gene TRBJ2-3; 8 positions match TRBD1. The CDR3 has 15 amino acids. The germline V gene has CDR1 MDHEN and CDR2 SYDVKM. V lost 4 bases to trimming and J lost 5 bases; unmatched junction nucleotides: 8.

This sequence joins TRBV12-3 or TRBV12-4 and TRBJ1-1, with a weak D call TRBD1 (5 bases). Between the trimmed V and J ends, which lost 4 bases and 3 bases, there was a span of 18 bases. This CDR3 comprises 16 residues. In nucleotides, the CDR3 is TGTGCCAGCAGTTCCCACCCCGGGAGGGGACACACTGAAGCTTTCTTT. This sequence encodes CASSSHPGRGHTEAFF.

CDR3 sequence (DNA): TGCACCAGCAGCCAAGATACCGGGGAAGGAGGGCAGCCCCAGCATTTT. Translating it yields CTSSQDTGEGGQPQHF. The genes are TRBV1 and TRBJ1-5. TRBV1 is classified as a pseudogene. This CDR3 comprises 16 residues.

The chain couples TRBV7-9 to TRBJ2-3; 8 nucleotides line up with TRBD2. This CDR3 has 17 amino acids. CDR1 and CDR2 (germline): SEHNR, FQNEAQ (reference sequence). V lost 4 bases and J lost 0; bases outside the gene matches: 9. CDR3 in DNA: TGTGCCAGCAGCTCTTGGAGCGGGAGTCATAGCACAGATACGCAGTATTTT. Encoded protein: CASSSWSGSHSTDTQYF.

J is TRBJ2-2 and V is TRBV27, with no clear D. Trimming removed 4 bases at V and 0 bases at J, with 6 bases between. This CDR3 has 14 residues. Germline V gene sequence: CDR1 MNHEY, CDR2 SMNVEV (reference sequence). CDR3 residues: CASSYLTNTGELFF. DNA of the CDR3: TGTGCCAGCAGTTATTTGACGAACACCGGGGAGCTGTTTTTT.

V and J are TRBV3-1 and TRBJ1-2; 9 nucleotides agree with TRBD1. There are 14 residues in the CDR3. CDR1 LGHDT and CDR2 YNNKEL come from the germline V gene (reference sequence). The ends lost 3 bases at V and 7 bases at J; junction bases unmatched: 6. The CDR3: CASSHRDRAAGYTF. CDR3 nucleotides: TGTGCCAGCAGCCACCGGGACAGGGCAGCTGGCTACACCTTC. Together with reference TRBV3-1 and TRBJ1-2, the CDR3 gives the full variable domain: DTAVSQTPKYLVTQMGNDKSIKCEQNLGHDTMYWYKQDSKKFLKIMFSYNNKELIINETVPNRFSPKSPDKAHLNLHINSLELGDSAVYFCASSHRDRAAGYTFGSGTRLTVV.

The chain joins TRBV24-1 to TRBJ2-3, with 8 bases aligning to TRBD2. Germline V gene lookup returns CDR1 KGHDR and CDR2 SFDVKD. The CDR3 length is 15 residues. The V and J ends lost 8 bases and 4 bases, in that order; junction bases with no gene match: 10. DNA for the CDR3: TGTGCCACCAACAGAACAAGGACTAGCCCAGATACGCAGTATTTT. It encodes CATNRTRTSPDTQYF.

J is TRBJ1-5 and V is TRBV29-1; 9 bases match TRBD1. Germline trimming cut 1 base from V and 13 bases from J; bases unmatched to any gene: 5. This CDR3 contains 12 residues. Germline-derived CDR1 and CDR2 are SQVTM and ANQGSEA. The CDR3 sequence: CSVEAGQGTQHF. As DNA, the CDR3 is TGCAGCGTTGAAGCTGGACAGGGGACTCAGCATTTT.

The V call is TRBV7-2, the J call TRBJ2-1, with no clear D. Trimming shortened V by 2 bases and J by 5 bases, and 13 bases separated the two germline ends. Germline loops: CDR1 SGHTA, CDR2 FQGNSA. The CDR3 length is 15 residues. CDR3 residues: CASSLKVGSNNEQFF. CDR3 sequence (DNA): TGTGCCAGCAGCTTAAAGGTGGGCAGTAACAATGAGCAGTTCTTC.

CDR3: CASSLAPGLAGNEQFF. CDR3 nucleotides: TGCGCCAGCAGCTTAGCACCGGGACTAGCGGGCAATGAGCAGTTCTTC. The chain recombines TRBV5-1 with TRBJ2-1; 12 bases match TRBD2. Germline assignment: CDR1 SGHRS and CDR2 YFSETQ. The V segment lost 2 bases and the J segment 6 bases; nucleotides outside the gene matches: 6. The CDR3 is made up of 16 amino acids. The full variable domain, with the rest looked up from reference TRBV5-1 and TRBJ2-1, is KAGVTQTPRYLIKTRGQQVTLSCSPISGHRSVSWYQQTPGQGLQFLFEYFSETQRNKGNFPGRFSGRQFSNSRSEMNVSTLELGDSALYLCASSLAPGLAGNEQFFGPGTRLTVL.

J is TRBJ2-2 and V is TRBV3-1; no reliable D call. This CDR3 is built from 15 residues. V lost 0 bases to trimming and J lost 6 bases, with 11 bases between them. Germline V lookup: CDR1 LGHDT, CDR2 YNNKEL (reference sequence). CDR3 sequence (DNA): TGTGCCAGCAGCCAAGAAAGGTCACCTCCCGGGGAGCTGTTTTTT. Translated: CASSQERSPPGELFF.

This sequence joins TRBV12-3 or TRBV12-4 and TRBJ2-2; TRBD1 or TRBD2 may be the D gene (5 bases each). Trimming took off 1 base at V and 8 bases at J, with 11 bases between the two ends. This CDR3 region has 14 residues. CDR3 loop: CASSLGRQGGELFF. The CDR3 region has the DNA TGTGCCAGCAGTTTAGGGAGGCAGGGAGGGGAGCTGTTTTTT.

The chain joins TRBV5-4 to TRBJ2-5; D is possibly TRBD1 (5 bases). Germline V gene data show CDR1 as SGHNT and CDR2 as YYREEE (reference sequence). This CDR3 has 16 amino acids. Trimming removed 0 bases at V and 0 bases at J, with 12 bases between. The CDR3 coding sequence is TGTGCCAGCAGCTTGGCCGCAGGGATGGACCAAGAGACCCAGTACTTC. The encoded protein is CASSLAAGMDQETQYF.

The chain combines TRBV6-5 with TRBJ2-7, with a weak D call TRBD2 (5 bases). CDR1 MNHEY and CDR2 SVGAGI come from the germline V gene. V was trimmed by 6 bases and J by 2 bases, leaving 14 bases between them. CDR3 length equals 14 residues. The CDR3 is CASSLSSGPYEQYF. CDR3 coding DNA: TGTGCCAGCAGCCTCTCCAGCGGCCCCTACGAGCAGTACTTC.

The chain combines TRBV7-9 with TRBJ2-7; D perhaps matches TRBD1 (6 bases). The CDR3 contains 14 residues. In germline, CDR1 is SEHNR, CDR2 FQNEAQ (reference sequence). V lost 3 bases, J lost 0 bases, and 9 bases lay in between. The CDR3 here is CASSFLGGSYEQYF. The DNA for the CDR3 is TGTGCCAGCAGCTTTCTAGGGGGCTCCTACGAGCAGTACTTC.

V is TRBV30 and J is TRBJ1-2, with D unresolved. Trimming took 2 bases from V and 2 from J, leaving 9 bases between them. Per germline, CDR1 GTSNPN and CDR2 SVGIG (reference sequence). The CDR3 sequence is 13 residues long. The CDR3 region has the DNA TGTGCCTGGAGTCCCAGGCTGAACTATGGCTACACCTTC. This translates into CAWSPRLNYGYTF.

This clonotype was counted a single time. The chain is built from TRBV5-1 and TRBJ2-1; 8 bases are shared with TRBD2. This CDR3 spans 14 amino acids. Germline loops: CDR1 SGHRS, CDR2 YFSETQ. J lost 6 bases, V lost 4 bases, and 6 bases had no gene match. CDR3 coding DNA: TGCGCCAGCAGCGAGGGACTAGTTGGCAATGAGCAGTTCTTC. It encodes CASSEGLVGNEQFF.

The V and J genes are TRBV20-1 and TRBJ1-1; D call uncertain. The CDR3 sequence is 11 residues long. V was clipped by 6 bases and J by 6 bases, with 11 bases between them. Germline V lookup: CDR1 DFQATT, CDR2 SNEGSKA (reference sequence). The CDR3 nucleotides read TGCAGTGCCCCGCCCCCCCCTGAAGCTTTCTTT. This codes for CSAPPPPEAFF.

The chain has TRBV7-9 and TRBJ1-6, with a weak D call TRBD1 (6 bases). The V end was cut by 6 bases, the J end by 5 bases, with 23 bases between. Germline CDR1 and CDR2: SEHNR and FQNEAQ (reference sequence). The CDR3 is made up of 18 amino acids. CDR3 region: CASRSQGSGTIHNSPLHF. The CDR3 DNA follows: TGTGCCAGCAGGTCCCAAGGGTCCGGGACAATCCATAATTCACCCCTCCACTTT.

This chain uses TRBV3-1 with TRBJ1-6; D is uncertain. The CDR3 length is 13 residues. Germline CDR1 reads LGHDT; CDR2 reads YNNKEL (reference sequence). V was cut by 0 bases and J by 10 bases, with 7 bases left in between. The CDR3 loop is CASSQDPRSPLHF. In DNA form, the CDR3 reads TGTGCCAGCAGCCAAGATCCCCGATCACCCCTCCACTTT.

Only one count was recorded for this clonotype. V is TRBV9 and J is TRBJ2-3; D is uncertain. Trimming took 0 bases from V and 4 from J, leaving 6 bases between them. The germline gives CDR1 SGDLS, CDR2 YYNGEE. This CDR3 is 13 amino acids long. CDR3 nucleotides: TGTGCCAGCAGCGTAGTTGTCCCAGATACGCAGTATTTT. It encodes CASSVVVPDTQYF.

This CDR3 reads CSHTRGETQYF. For the CDR3, the DNA is TGCAGTCATACGAGGGGTGAGACCCAGTACTTC. The chain couples TRBV20-1 to TRBJ2-5; the D gene could be TRBD1 or TRBD2 (5 bases each). Germline-derived CDR1 and CDR2 are DFQATT and SNEGSKA (reference sequence). This CDR3 contains 11 residues. Trimming left V 8 bases short and J 5 bases short, with 12 bases between.

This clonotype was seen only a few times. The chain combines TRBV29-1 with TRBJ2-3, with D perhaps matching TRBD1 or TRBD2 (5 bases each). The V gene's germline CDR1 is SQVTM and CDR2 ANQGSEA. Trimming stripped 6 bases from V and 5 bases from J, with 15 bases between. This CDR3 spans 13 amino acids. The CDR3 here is CSVPGAGQDTQYF. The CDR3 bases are TGCAGCGTACCCGGGGCCGGGCAAGATACGCAGTATTTT.

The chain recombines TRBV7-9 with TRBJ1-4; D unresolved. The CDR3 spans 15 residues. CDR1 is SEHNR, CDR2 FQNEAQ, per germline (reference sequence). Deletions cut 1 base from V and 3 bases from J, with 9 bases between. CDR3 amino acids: CASSLGDTSNEKLFF. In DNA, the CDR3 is TGTGCCAGCAGCTTAGGAGACACCTCTAATGAAAAACTGTTTTTT.

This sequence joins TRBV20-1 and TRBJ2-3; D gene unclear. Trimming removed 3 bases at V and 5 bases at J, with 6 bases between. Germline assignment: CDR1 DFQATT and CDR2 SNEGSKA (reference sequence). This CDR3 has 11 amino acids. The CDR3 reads CSASNQDTQYF. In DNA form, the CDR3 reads TGCAGTGCTAGCAATCAAGATACGCAGTATTTT.

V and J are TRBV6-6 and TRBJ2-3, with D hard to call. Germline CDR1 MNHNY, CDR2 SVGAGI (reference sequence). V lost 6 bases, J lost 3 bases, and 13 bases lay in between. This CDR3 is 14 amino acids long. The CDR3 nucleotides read TGTGCCAGCAGCCCTCGACTCAGAACAGATACGCAGTATTTT. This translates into CASSPRLRTDTQYF.

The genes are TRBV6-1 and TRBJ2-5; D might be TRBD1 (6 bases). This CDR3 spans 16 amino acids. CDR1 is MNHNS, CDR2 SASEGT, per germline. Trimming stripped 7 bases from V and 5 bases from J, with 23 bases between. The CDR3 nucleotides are TGTGCCAGCATCCCCTTCTTCGGGACCCAGGGGGAGACCCAGTACTTC. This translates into CASIPFFGTQGETQYF.